This TCR beta chain derives from a study of cytomegalovirus exposure and HLA in healthy donors. This clone turned up a few times. V was pared by 5 bases and J by 8 bases, with 13 bases between. This CDR3 has 13 residues. Germline lookup yields CDR1 MNHEY and CDR2 SMNVEV (reference sequence). The PCR had 60 Vbeta and 13 Jbeta primers. Repertoires were generated with immunoSEQ multiplex PCR, while TCRdb's copy carries only in-frame clones and drops some. The sample yields roughly 180,000 clones, roughly 9.4% seen once. The receptor was isolated from a woman younger than 45 in good health and CMV-seropositive. V and J are TRBV27 and TRBJ2-1; D is unresolved. The sample taken for sequencing was PBMCs. For the CDR3, the DNA is TGTGCCAGCAGTGCCAACAAAGAGGATGAGCAGTTCTTC. Protein product: CASSANKEDEQFF.